The 10 T cell receptor beta chains below were found in one sample sequenced in a study of blood T cell repertoires in COVID-19. Method: immunoSEQ multiplex PCR; TCRdb's copy keeps in-frame clones and lacks some. This sample yields around 150,000 clones, of which approximately 86% are seen a single time; about 0.95% belongs to the top ten. Sample: peripheral blood. Every receptor here comes from a man aged 18 to 29 with acute or convalescent COVID-19.

There are a few counts of this clone. The V call is TRBV5-4, the J call TRBJ2-2; 8 positions match TRBD1. Germline V gene sequence: CDR1 SGHNT, CDR2 YYREEE (reference sequence). With 5 bases clipped from V and 1 base from J, the junction kept 4 bases outside the gene matches. The CDR3 consists of 15 residues. The DNA of the CDR3 is TGTGCCAGCAGGACAGGACAGGGGAACACCGGGGAGCTGTTTTTT. This gives the protein CASRTGQGNTGELFF.

The rearrangement links TRBV6-5 to TRBJ2-7; 11 nucleotides agree with TRBD1. V lost 7 bases to trimming and J lost 5 bases; unmatched junction nucleotides: 7. The germline V gene encodes CDR1 MNHEY and CDR2 SVGAGI. This CDR3 region has 14 residues. The CDR3 region is CASILDRGLNEQYV. DNA of the CDR3: TGTGCCAGCATTCTGGACAGGGGGCTGAACGAGCAGTACGTC.

As for this clone: Other DNA sequences in this specimen translate into the identical CDR3. The rearrangement uses TRBV19 and TRBJ1-5; D remains ambiguous. Germline V gives CDR1 LNHDA, CDR2 SQIVND (reference sequence). The CDR3 extends over 14 amino acids. Trimming pared 1 base from V and 1 base from J, leaving 5 bases between. The CDR3 sequence is CASSIGGSNQPQHF. In DNA, the CDR3 is TGTGCCAGTAGTATAGGAGGCAGCAATCAGCCCCAGCATTTT.

V is TRBV9 and J is TRBJ1-2, with TRBD1 identical over 7 bases. Germline CDR1 and CDR2: SGDLS and YYNGEE. With 0 bases clipped from V and 2 bases from J, the junction kept 16 bases outside the gene matches. The CDR3 extends over 19 amino acids. Written as DNA, the CDR3 is TGTGCCAGCAGCGTAGACGCCCCTGGAGGGGGCCTTCAGAACTATGGCTACACCTTC. Translation: CASSVDAPGGGLQNYGYTF.

The rearrangement joins TRBV19 to TRBJ2-2; 7 nucleotides match TRBD1. Germline CDR1 LNHDA, CDR2 SQIVND (reference sequence). Trimming removed 7 bases from V and 4 bases from J; junction bases left unmatched: 9. The CDR3 is made up of 15 amino acids. CDR3 in amino acids: CASNAHDRVTGELFF. Here the CDR3 DNA reads TGTGCCAGTAACGCCCACGACAGGGTCACCGGGGAGCTGTTTTTT.

The chain recombines TRBV15 with TRBJ2-5, with a possible D match to TRBD1 (6 bases). Germline V gene data show CDR1 as LNHNV and CDR2 as YYDKDF (reference sequence). This CDR3 is 17 amino acids long. V was shortened by 0 bases and J by 4 bases, with 18 bases between the two germline ends. CDR3 protein: CATSRDLTGSNGETQYF. For the CDR3, the DNA is TGTGCCACCAGCAGAGACCTGACAGGCTCGAATGGAGAGACCCAGTACTTC.

The chain employs TRBV30 and TRBJ1-1; 9 bases are a match to TRBD1. In germline, CDR1 is GTSNPN, CDR2 SVGIG (reference sequence). V gave up 2 bases and J gave up 7 bases; unmatched junction bases: 8. The CDR3 contains 14 residues. The CDR3 bases are TGTGCCTGGAGTCCACCCGGGACAGGGTTTGAAGCTTTCTTT. This sequence encodes CAWSPPGTGFEAFF.

The genes are TRBV5-1 and TRBJ1-2, with 7 bases that match TRBD1. The J segment lost 8 bases and the V segment lost 4 bases, leaving 17 bases of the junction unmatched. CDR3 length equals 16 residues. Per germline, CDR1 SGHRS and CDR2 YFSETQ. CDR3 region: CASSPGGTTGESGYTF. The CDR3 DNA reads TGCGCCAGCAGCCCGGGGGGGACTACAGGGGAGTCAGGCTACACCTTC.

V and J are TRBV21-1 and TRBJ2-5; the table's D call TRBD1 went unverified against the DNA. TRBV21-1 is assigned pseudogene status. The CDR3 extends over 14 amino acids. CDR3 protein: CASTCAGGRETQYF. CDR3 DNA sequence: TGTGCCAGCACTTGCGCAGGGGGAAGGGAGACCCAGTACTTC.

This chain connects TRBV27 to TRBJ2-7; 10 nucleotides agree with TRBD2. The J segment lost 3 bases and the V segment lost 6 bases, leaving 17 bases of the junction unmatched. CDR3 size: 18 residues. Germline V gives CDR1 MNHEY, CDR2 SMNVEV (reference sequence). The CDR3 loop is CASSRLLAGAPYLYEQYF. The CDR3 region has the DNA TGTGCCAGCAGCCGACTCCTAGCGGGGGCCCCGTACCTCTACGAGCAGTACTTC.